Each of the 3 T cell receptor beta chains below was sequenced from the same sample in a study of human T cells and chemical hapten exposure. Time point indicated: patch test 2, 6 weeks after DPC sensitization. Treatment indicated: therapeutic diphenylcyclopropenone sensitization with weekly scalp DPC. TCRdb re-called the RACE reads through MiXCR, storing one row per CDR3 protein. The sample lists about 350,000 distinct CDR3 sequences; about 6% were seen once. The sequences come from whole blood, collected in connection with sensitization to the hapten diphenylcyclopropenone (DPC). The receptors come from a woman under 30 with alopecia areata. Some clones in this sample may be carry-over from other donors' samples.

This clonotype has more than one count but fewer than ten. V gene TRBV9 combines with J gene TRBJ2-7; tentatively, D is TRBD2 (5 bases). Trimming shortened V by 0 bases and J by 1 base, and 11 bases separated the two germline ends. Germline values: CDR1 SGDLS, CDR2 YYNGEE. The CDR3 runs to 15 residues. The CDR3 loop reads CASSVGGNPSYEQYF. In DNA, the CDR3 is TGTGCCAGCAGCGTAGGAGGGAATCCTTCCTACGAGCAGTACTTC.

Regarding this clonotype: A much larger clone is a single base away; this may be a read error. This chain links TRBV21-1 with TRBJ2-7; the table calls TRBD2, which could not be checked here. TRBV21-1 is designated a pseudogene. The CDR3 extends over 14 amino acids. The CDR3 loop is CPSSKARGDYEQYF. In DNA, the CDR3 is TGTCCCAGCAGCAAAGCGCGGGGAGACTACGAGCAGTACTTC.

This clonotype has more than one count but fewer than ten. V and J are TRBV12-3 or TRBV12-4 and TRBJ1-5; 10 nucleotides line up with TRBD1. This CDR3 is 16 amino acids long. Trimming removed 5 bases from V and 3 bases from J; junction bases left unmatched: 7. The CDR3 sequence: CASSHRDRGLNQPQHF. The CDR3 bases are TGTGCCAGCAGTCACCGGGACAGGGGACTCAATCAGCCCCAGCATTTT.